This T cell receptor (beta chain) was observed in a study of T cell changes during pregnancy in multiple sclerosis. Measured with immunoSEQ multiplex PCR; TCRdb has only the in-frame clones, and not every one. Of around 71,000 clones detected, about 91% appear once; the ten largest clones hold over 1.1%. From germline, CDR1 is MNHEY and CDR2 SMNVEV (reference sequence). CDR3 size: 15 residues. J was trimmed by 5 bases and V by 5 bases; bases with no gene match: 4. The sample in question was peripheral blood, obtained after pregnancy. This TCR came from a female donor with multiple sclerosis, enrolled in a pregnancy study. This chain joins TRBV27 and TRBJ1-5, with 12 bases lining up with TRBD1. The CDR3 region is CASSPGTGGDQPQHF. CDR3 DNA: TGTGCCAGCAGTCCCGGGACAGGGGGCGATCAGCCCCAGCATTTT.